Following are 5 T cell receptor beta chains from one sample sequenced in a study of shared clonotypes between healthy human individuals. Clones were read by immunoSEQ multiplex PCR, and TCRdb kept only the in-frame ones, dropping some. The repertoire holds about 1 million clones, approximately 72% seen once, with approximately 1.5% in the top ten. The specimen was memory CD4+ T cells sorted from blood. Regarding subset: CD45RA-negative fraction. The receptors stem from a man between 18 and 29 years old in good health.

The chain combines TRBV30 with TRBJ1-4, with D perhaps TRBD1 (5 bases). Germline CDR1 GTSNPN, CDR2 SVGIG (reference sequence). The CDR3 contains 13 residues. Trimming shortened V by 2 bases and J by 7 bases, and 11 bases separated the two germline ends. CDR3 loop: CAWSLGQGEKLFF. Here the CDR3 DNA reads TGTGCCTGGAGTCTGGGGCAGGGTGAAAAACTGTTTTTT. Together with reference TRBV30 and TRBJ1-4, the CDR3 gives the full variable domain: SQTIHQWPATLVQPVGSPLSLECTVEGTSNPNLYWYRQAAGRGLQLLFYSVGIGQISSEVPQNLSASRPQDRQFILSSKKLLLSDSGFYLCAWSLGQGEKLFFGSGTQLSVL.

J is TRBJ2-5 and V is TRBV6-4; TRBD1 matches at 10 bases. Per the germline V gene, CDR1 is MRHNA and CDR2 is SNTAGT. The V and J ends lost 6 bases and 5 bases, in that order; junction bases with no gene match: 9. The CDR3 contains 15 residues. CDR3 DNA: TGTGCCAGCAGCCCGGGACAGGGGAATGGGGAGACCCAGTACTTC. As protein: CASSPGQGNGETQYF.

This clone appeared a few times. This chain joins TRBV7-9 and TRBJ2-7; D may be TRBD1 (6 bases). The V and J ends lost 7 bases and 7 bases respectively, with 20 bases between them. The CDR3 length is 14 residues. Per the germline V gene, CDR1 is SEHNR and CDR2 is FQNEAQ (reference sequence). As DNA, the CDR3 is TGTGCCAGCACCCCGGGTGGGGGCGCGGGTGAGCAGTACTTC. As protein: CASTPGGGAGEQYF.

This rearrangement joins TRBV19 to TRBJ2-3; unclear D gene. The CDR3 is 11 residues long. Per the germline V gene, CDR1 is LNHDA and CDR2 is SQIVND (reference sequence). V was cut by 0 bases and J by 7 bases, with 2 bases left in between. CDR3 loop: CASSIDNTQYF. The CDR3 nucleotides read TGTGCCAGTAGTATAGATAATACGCAGTATTTT.

This chain links TRBV7-2 with TRBJ1-2; D uncertain. The CDR3 is made up of 13 amino acids. Germline-derived CDR1 and CDR2 are SGHTA and FQGNSA. Trimming cost V 2 bases and J 8 bases, with 12 bases left between them. The CDR3 region is CASSLSGLGGYTF. DNA for the CDR3: TGTGCCAGCAGCTTATCAGGACTTGGGGGCTACACCTTC. Based on the CDR3 plus reference TRBV7-2 and TRBJ1-2, the full variable domain is GAGVSQSPSNKVTEKGKDVELRCDPISGHTALYWYRQSLGQGLEFLIYFQGNSAPDKSGLPSDRFSAERTGGSVSTLTIQRTQQEDSAVYLCASSLSGLGGYTFGSGTRLTVV.